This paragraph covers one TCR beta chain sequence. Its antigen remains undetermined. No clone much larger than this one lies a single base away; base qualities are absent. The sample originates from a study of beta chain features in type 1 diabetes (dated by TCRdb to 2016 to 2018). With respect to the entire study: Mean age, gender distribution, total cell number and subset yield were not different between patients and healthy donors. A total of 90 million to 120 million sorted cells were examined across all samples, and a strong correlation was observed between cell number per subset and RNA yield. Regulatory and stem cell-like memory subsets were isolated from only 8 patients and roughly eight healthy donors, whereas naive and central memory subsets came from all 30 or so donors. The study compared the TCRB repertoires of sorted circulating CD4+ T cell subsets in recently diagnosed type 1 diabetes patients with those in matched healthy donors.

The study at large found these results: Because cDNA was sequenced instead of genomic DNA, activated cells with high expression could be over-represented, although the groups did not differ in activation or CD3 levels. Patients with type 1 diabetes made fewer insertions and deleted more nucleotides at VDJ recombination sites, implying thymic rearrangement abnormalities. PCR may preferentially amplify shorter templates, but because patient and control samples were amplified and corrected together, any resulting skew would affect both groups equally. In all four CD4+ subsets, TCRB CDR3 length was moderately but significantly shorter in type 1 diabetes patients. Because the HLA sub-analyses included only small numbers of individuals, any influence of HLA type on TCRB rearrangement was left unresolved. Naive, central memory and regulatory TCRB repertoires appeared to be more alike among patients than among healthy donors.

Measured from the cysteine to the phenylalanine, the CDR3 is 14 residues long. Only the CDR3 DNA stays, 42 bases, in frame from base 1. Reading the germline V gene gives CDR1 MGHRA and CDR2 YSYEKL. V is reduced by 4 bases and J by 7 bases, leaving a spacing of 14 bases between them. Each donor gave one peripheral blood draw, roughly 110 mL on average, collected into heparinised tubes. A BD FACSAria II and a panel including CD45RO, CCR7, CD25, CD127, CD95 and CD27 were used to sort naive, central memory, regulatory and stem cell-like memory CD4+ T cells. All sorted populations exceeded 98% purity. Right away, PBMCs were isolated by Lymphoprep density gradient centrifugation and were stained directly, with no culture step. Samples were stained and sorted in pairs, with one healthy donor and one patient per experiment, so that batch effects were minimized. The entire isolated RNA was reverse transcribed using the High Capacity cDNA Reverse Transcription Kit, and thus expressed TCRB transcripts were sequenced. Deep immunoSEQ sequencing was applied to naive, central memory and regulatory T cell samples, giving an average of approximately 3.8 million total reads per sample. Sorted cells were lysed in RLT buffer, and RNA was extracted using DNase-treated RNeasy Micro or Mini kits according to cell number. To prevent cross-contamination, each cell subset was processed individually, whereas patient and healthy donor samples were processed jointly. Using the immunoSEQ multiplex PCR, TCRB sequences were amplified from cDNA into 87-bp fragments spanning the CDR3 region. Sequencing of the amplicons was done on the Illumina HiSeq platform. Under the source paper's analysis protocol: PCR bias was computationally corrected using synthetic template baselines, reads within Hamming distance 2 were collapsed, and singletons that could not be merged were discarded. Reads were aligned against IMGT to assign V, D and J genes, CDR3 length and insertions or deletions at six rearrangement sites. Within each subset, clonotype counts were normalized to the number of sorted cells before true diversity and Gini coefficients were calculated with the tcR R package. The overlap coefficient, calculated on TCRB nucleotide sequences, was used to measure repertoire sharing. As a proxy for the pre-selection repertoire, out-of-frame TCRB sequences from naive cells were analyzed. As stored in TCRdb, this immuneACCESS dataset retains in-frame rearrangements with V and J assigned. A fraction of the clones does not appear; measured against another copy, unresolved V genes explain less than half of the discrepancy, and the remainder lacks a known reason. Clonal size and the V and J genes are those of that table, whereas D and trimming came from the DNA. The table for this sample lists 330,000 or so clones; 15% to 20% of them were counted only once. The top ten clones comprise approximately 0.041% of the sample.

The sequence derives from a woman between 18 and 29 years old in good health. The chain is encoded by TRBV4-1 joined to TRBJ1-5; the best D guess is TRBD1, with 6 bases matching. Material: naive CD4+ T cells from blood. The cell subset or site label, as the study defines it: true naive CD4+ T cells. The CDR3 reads CASSPAGVGQPQHF. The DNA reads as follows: TGCGCCAGCAGCCCAGCAGGGGTAGGCCAGCCCCAGCATTTT.